Listed below are T cell receptor beta chains from one sample, sequenced in a study of a mutant IDH1 vaccine in newly diagnosed glioma. The repertoire was sequenced with immunoSEQ multiplex PCR; TCRdb's copy has only in-frame clones and lacks some. The sample lists more than 60,000 clones; about 74% were seen once. These TCRs' antigens remain unknown. The specimen comprised PBMCs, sampled from a glioma patient whose treatment included an IDH1 peptide vaccine. These receptors were collected from a man over 45 with glioma. Both conserved end residues are part of each CDR3. D genes are given only for firm matches. Some rows mark clone size as missing; the rest say once, few, many or name a class of expanded clone.

v_gene: TRBV2; abundance: NA; j_gene: TRBJ2-1; d_gene: NA; CDR3nt: TGTGCCAGCAGTGTACTTGTGACAGGGGTCCGGGGGGACAATGAGCAGTTCTTC; CDR3aa: CASSVLVTGVRGDNEQFF
v_gene: TRBV4-2; abundance: NA; j_gene: TRBJ2-7; d_gene: TRBD2; CDR3nt: TGTGCCAGCAGCCCCTTCGGGGGGGGCGACGAGCAGTACTTC; CDR3aa: CASSPFGGGDEQYF
v_gene: TRBV5-4; abundance: NA; j_gene: TRBJ1-1; d_gene: NA; CDR3nt: TGTGCCAGCAGCCCATGGACGGAGAACACTGAAGCTTTCTTT; CDR3aa: CASSPWTENTEAFF
v_gene: TRBV5-4; abundance: once; j_gene: TRBJ2-7; d_gene: NA; CDR3nt: TGTGCCAGCAGCCGGGGGGACAGGTCCGAGCAGTACTTC; CDR3aa: CASSRGDRSEQYF
v_gene: TRBV19; abundance: NA; j_gene: TRBJ1-1; d_gene: NA; CDR3nt: TGTGCCAGTAGTATGGACCACACTGAAGCTTTCTTT; CDR3aa: CASSMDHTEAFF
v_gene: TRBV2; abundance: NA; j_gene: TRBJ2-1; d_gene: NA; CDR3nt: TGTGCCAGCAGTGAATGGGTCGGCAGGGTAAATGAGCAGTTCTTC; CDR3aa: CASSEWVGRVNEQFF
v_gene: TRBV14; abundance: NA; j_gene: TRBJ2-7; d_gene: TRBD1; CDR3nt: TGTGCCAGCAGCCGAGGACAGGCCTGGCTGGGCTACGAGCAGTACTTC; CDR3aa: CASSRGQAWLGYEQYF
v_gene: TRBV19; abundance: NA; j_gene: TRBJ1-5; d_gene: TRBD1; CDR3nt: TGTGCCAGTAGTATGGTGTCAGGGGGCCTTATCCGGGATCAGCCCCAGCATTTT; CDR3aa: CASSMVSGGLIRDQPQHF
v_gene: TRBV19; abundance: NA; j_gene: TRBJ2-1; d_gene: NA; CDR3nt: TGTGCCAGTAGTATAGCTGGACCCTACAATGAGCAGTTCTTC; CDR3aa: CASSIAGPYNEQFF
v_gene: TRBV7-2; abundance: few; j_gene: TRBJ2-2; d_gene: NA; CDR3nt: TGTGCCAGCAGCTTGGAAAAAGGGCGGGAGCTGTTTTTT; CDR3aa: CASSLEKGRELFF
v_gene: TRBV15; abundance: NA; j_gene: TRBJ1-5; d_gene: NA; CDR3nt: TGTGCCACCAGCAGTCTCGGCAATCAGCCCCAGCATTTT; CDR3aa: CATSSLGNQPQHF
v_gene: TRBV4-3; abundance: NA; j_gene: TRBJ2-1; d_gene: NA; CDR3nt: TGCGCCAGCAGCCAAGTTTATGGCTCCTACAATGAGCAGTTCTTC; CDR3aa: CASSQVYGSYNEQFF
v_gene: TRBV30; abundance: NA; j_gene: TRBJ2-5; d_gene: NA; CDR3nt: TGTGCCTGGAGTATAGGGGGGGCCACGGAGACCCAGTACTTC; CDR3aa: CAWSIGGATETQYF
v_gene: TRBV7-9; abundance: few; j_gene: TRBJ1-2; d_gene: NA; CDR3nt: TGTGCCAGCAGCTTAGCGCTAAGGGGAGGCTACACCTTC; CDR3aa: CASSLALRGGYTF
v_gene: TRBV30; abundance: NA; j_gene: TRBJ1-2; d_gene: TRBD1; CDR3nt: TGTGCCTTTTTCACCAAGGGACAGGTCAAGAGGAATGGCTACACCTTC; CDR3aa: CAFFTKGQVKRNGYTF
v_gene: TRBV7-2; abundance: NA; j_gene: TRBJ2-7; d_gene: NA; CDR3nt: TGTGCCAGCAGCTTTGACAGACAGCCCTCGGGGCAGTACTTC; CDR3aa: CASSFDRQPSGQYF
v_gene: TRBV6-5; abundance: NA; j_gene: TRBJ2-7; d_gene: NA; CDR3nt: TGTGCCAGCAGCCTGTGGGGTCCCACCTACGAGCAGTACTTC; CDR3aa: CASSLWGPTYEQYF
v_gene: TRBV9; abundance: few; j_gene: TRBJ2-3; d_gene: NA; CDR3nt: TGTGCCAGCAGCGGACAGAGGTCAGATACGCAGTATTTT; CDR3aa: CASSGQRSDTQYF
v_gene: TRBV5-1; abundance: NA; j_gene: TRBJ1-1; d_gene: NA; CDR3nt: TGCGCCAGCAGCTACGGACAGAACACTGAAGCTTTCTTT; CDR3aa: CASSYGQNTEAFF
v_gene: TRBV11-2; abundance: NA; j_gene: TRBJ2-1; d_gene: NA; CDR3nt: TGTGCCAGCAGCAGGATCAATGAGCAGTTCTTC; CDR3aa: CASSRINEQFF